The table lists the clone carrying this TCR beta chain with many counts. This specimen belongs to a study of T-cell reconstitution after alpha-beta-depleted transplantation in children. The CDR3 consists of 15 residues. Germline V gene data show CDR1 as SGHRS and CDR2 as YFSETQ. After removal of 4 bases from V and 4 bases from J, the junction contained 6 bases not matched to a gene. This sample's TCRbeta library carried unique molecular identifier barcodes. TCRdb recomputed calls from the PCR reads with MiXCR, one row per CDR3 protein. The table has hundreds of thousands of distinct CDR3 sequences, about 14% seen once; the top ten hold around 4.5%.

The source is a human donor who donated a stem cell graft to a child with Fanconi anemia. The rearrangement joins TRBV5-1 to TRBJ1-4, with 8 bases matching TRBD1. Here the sequenced sample was PBMCs, taken from the stem cell graft. CDR3 protein: CASSLRQGSNEKLFF. The CDR3 nucleotides read TGCGCCAGCAGCCTCCGACAGGGGAGTAATGAAAAACTGTTTTTT.